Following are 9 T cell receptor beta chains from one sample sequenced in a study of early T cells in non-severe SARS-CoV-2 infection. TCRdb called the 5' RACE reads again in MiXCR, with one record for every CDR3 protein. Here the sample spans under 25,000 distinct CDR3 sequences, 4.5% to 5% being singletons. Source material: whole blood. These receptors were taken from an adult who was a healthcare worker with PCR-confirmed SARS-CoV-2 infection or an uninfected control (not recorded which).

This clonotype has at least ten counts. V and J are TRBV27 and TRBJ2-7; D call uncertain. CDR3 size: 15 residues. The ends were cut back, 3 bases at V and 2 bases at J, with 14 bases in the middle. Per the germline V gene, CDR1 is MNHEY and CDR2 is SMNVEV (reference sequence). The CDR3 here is CASSFRMRTAYEQYF. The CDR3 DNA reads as TGTGCCAGCAGTTTCCGAATGCGCACAGCCTACGAGCAGTACTTC.

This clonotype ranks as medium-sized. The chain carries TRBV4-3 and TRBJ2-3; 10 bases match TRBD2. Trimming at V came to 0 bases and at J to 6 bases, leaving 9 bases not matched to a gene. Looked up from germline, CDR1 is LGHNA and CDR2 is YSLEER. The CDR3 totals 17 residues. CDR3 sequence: CASSQDRPSGGWDTQYF. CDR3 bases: TGCGCCAGCAGCCAAGATCGGCCTAGCGGGGGTTGGGATACGCAGTATTTT.

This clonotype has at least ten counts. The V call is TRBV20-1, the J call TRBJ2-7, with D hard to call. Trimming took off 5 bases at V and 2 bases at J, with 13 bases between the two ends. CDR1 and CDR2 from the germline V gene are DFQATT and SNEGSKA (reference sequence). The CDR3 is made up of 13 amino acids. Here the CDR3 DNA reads TGCAGTGCTTTACCCCCACAGACCTACGAGCAGTACTTC. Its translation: CSALPPQTYEQYF.

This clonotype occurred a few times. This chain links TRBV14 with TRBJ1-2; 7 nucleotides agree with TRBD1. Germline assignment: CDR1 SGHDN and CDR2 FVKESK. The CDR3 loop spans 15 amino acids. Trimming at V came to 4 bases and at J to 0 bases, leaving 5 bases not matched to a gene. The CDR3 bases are TGTGCCAGCAGCCCCCCCGGGACAGCTAACTATGGCTACACCTTC. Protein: CASSPPGTANYGYTF.

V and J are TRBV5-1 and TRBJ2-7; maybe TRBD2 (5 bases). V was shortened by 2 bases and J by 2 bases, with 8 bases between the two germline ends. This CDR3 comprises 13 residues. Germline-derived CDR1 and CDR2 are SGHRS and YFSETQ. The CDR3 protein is CASSFGVAYEQYF. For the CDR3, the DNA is TGCGCCAGCAGCTTCGGGGTTGCCTACGAGCAGTACTTC. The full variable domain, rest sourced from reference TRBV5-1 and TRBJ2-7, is KAGVTQTPRYLIKTRGQQVTLSCSPISGHRSVSWYQQTPGQGLQFLFEYFSETQRNKGNFPGRFSGRQFSNSRSEMNVSTLELGDSALYLCASSFGVAYEQYFGPGTRLTVT.

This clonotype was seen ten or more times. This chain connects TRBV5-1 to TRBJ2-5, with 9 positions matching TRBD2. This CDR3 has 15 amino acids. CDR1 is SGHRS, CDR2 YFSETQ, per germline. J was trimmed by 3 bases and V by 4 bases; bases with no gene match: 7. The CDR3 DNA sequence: TGCGCCAGCAGCCCCTGGACTAGCGCAAAAGAGACCCAGTACTTC. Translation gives CASSPWTSAKETQYF. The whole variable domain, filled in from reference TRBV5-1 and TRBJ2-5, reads KAGVTQTPRYLIKTRGQQVTLSCSPISGHRSVSWYQQTPGQGLQFLFEYFSETQRNKGNFPGRFSGRQFSNSRSEMNVSTLELGDSALYLCASSPWTSAKETQYFGPGTRLLVL.

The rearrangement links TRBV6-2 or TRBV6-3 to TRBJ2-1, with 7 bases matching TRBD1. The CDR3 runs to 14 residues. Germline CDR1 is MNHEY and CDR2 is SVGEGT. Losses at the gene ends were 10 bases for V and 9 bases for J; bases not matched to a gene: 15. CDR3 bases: TGTGCCACGGAGATAATCAGACAGGGCGGTGAGCAGTTCTTC. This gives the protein CATEIIRQGGEQFF.

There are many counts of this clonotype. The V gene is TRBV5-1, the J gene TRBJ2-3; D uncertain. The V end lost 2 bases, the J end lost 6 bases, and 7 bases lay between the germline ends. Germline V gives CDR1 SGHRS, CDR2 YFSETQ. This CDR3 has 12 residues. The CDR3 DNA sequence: TGCGCCAGCAGCTTTCACCAGGATACGCAGTATTTT. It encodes CASSFHQDTQYF.

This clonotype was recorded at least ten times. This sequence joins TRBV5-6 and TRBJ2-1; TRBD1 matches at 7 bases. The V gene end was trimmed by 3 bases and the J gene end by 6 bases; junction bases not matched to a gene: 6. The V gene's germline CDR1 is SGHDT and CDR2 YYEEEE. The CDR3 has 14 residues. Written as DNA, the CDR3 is TGTGCCAGCAGCTCCCCGACAGGGCCCAATGAGCAGTTCTTC. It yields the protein CASSSPTGPNEQFF.